The sequence of this T cell receptor (beta chain) was determined in a study of long-term antiretroviral therapy in people with HIV. Study-wide results and limits: Collection of the blood took place between the mid-2000s and the late 2010s. The ART regimens in use then may have been less effective than current ones. All time points showed a repertoire dominated by clones expanded before ART. Among HIV repertoires, CDR3 length ranges were narrower than those of controls.

As to this clone: Antigen specificity is unknown.

Investigators performed immunoSEQ version v3.0 at survey level. Profiled with immunoSEQ multiplex PCR; TCRdb holds only in-frame clones, not every one. The sample has about 24,000 clones; roughly 94% are singletons. In germline, CDR1 is ENHRY, CDR2 SYGVKD. The V end was cut by 3 bases, the J end by 6 bases, with 8 bases between. This CDR3 is 13 amino acids long. The sequence was obtained from a woman aged 50 to 65 with HIV. This chain joins TRBV10-3 and TRBJ2-2; TRBD1 might be the D (5 bases). Source: unsorted PBMCs, taken around 5.2 years after starting antiretroviral therapy. The CDR3 protein is CAISESRAGELFF. The CDR3 bases are TGTGCCATCAGTGAAAGCAGGGCCGGGGAGCTGTTTTTT.